This TCR beta chain came from a study of cytomegalovirus exposure and HLA in healthy donors. Study-level information: Among around 200 million T cells, an earlier analysis found 117 million unique TCR beta sequences.

The CDR3 extends over 14 amino acids. Germline V gives CDR1 SGHRS, CDR2 YFSETQ. V was clipped by 4 bases and J by 10 bases, with 15 bases between them. This clone was counted between two and nine times. With 60 Vbeta and 13 Jbeta primers, the PCR was carried out. The data were produced by immunoSEQ multiplex PCR, yet TCRdb's version contains in-frame clones alone and is incomplete. Of around 150,000 clones listed, just under 80% were seen once; the top ten hold 2% to 2.5%. The J gene is TRBJ1-6, the V gene TRBV5-1, with D perhaps TRBD1 (5 bases). Sequencing was performed on PBMCs. This TCR was sampled from a man aged 30 to 39 in good health and CMV-seronegative. The CDR3 DNA follows: TGCGCCAGCAGCACCGGACAAAAACAGTCACCCCTCCACTTT. It is translated as CASSTGQKQSPLHF.